These 6 T cell receptor beta chains originate from one sample sequenced in a study of blood T cell repertoires in COVID-19. TCRdb's copy holds only in-frame clones and misses some; the assay was immunoSEQ multiplex PCR. Among some 190,000 clones listed, 82% were seen once. Sequencing was carried out using peripheral blood. The receptors come from a woman in her sixties or seventies with COVID-19, enrolled during active disease.

This chain uses TRBV7-8 with TRBJ2-7; TRBD2 aligns across 8 bases. With 5 bases clipped from V and 3 bases from J, the junction kept 24 bases outside the gene matches. There are 20 residues in the CDR3. Germline V gene lookup returns CDR1 SGHVS and CDR2 FQNEAQ. The CDR3 protein is CASSHHLSGRKTSEYYEQYF. CDR3 DNA: TGTGCCAGCAGCCACCATTTGTCAGGGAGGAAGACTAGCGAGTACTACGAGCAGTACTTC.

V usage is TRBV19 and J usage is TRBJ2-7, with 10 bases fitting TRBD2. This CDR3 is built from 17 residues. Germline-derived CDR1 and CDR2 are LNHDA and SQIVND (reference sequence). J gave up 2 bases and V 4 bases, and 11 bases lay outside the gene matches. In DNA, the CDR3 is TGTGCCAGTAGTACTGCTAGCGGGAGAATGTGGGCCTACGAGCAGTACTTC. This sequence encodes CASSTASGRMWAYEQYF.

This chain uses TRBV6-1 with TRBJ1-5; tentative D call: TRBD1 (5 bases). V lost 3 bases, J lost 1 base, and 10 bases lay in between. The CDR3 is 15 residues long. Per the germline V gene, CDR1 is MNHNS and CDR2 is SASEGT. This CDR3 is CASSDRSGSNQPQHF. In DNA form, the CDR3 reads TGTGCCAGCAGTGATCGGTCAGGGAGCAATCAGCCCCAGCATTTT.

This chain uses TRBV11-2 with TRBJ1-6; 7 nucleotides match TRBD1. Germline V lookup: CDR1 SGHAT, CDR2 FQNNGV. J gave up 8 bases and V 8 bases, and 6 bases lay outside the gene matches. CDR3 size: 13 residues. The CDR3 region is CASGDRVDSPLHF. As DNA, the CDR3 is TGTGCCAGCGGAGACAGGGTGGATTCACCCCTCCACTTT.

CDR3 in amino acids: CASSEDRGREQYF. CDR3 nucleotides: TGTGCCAGCAGTGAGGACAGGGGGCGCGAGCAGTACTTC. V usage is TRBV2 and J usage is TRBJ2-7; 11 bases map to TRBD1. Trimming removed 3 bases from V and 6 bases from J; junction bases left unmatched: 1. The CDR3 runs 13 residues. The germline gives CDR1 SNHLY, CDR2 FYNNEI. The full variable domain, completed using reference TRBV2 and TRBJ2-7, is EPEVTQTPSHQVTQMGQEVILRCVPISNHLYFYWYRQILGQKVEFLVSFYNNEISEKSEIFDDQFSVERPDGSNFTLKIRSTKLEDSAMYFCASSEDRGREQYFGPGTRLTVT.

V gene TRBV7-2 combines with J gene TRBJ1-5; 7 bases fit TRBD1. The CDR3 extends over 16 amino acids. With V trimmed by 5 bases and J by 0 bases, 7 bases remained unmatched. Germline V gene lookup returns CDR1 SGHTA and CDR2 FQGNSA. The CDR3 DNA is TGTGCCAGCAGCCTAGGACAGGTTTTTAGCAATCAGCCCCAGCATTTT. It specifies CASSLGQVFSNQPQHF.